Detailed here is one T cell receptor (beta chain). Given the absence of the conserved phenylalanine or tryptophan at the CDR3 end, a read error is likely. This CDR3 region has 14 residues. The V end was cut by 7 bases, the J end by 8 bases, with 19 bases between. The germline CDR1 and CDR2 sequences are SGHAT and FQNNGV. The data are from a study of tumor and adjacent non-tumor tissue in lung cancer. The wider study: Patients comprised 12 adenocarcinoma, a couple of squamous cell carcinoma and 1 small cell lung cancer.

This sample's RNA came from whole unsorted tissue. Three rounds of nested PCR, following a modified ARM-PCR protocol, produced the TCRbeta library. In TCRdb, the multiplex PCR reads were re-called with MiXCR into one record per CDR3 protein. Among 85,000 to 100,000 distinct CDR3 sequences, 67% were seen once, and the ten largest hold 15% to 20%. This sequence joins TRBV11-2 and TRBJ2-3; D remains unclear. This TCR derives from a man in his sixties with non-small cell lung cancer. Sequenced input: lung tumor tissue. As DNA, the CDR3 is TGTGCCAGCAACCACCGGATCTCTACGGCTACGCAGTATTTG. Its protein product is CASNHRISTATQYL.